The following is a T cell receptor (beta chain) sequence with its context. What it binds is unknown. This entry is derived from a study of cytotoxic CD8 clonotypes in ibrutinib-treated CLL. Study-wide background: Collecting the response samples happened after a median roughly eleven months of treatment, with a range of 6 to 36. General observations from the study: The public clonotypes identified were infrequent and showed contraction or stability on treatment.

From germline, CDR1 is SQVTM and CDR2 ANQGSEA. The CDR3 runs 13 residues. V lost 6 bases to trimming and J lost 0 bases, with 12 bases between them. Library input was around 1.9 micrograms of DNA from cryopreserved PBMCs. Using immunoSEQ multiplex PCR, the repertoire was profiled, and TCRdb retains in-frame clones only, with some absent. The sample holds around 140,000 clones, about 80% seen once. This sequence joins TRBV29-1 and TRBJ2-7; D may be TRBD1 or TRBD2 (5 bases each). The sequences come from PBMCs, collected after 12 months of ibrutinib treatment. This sequence originates from a human donor with chronic lymphocytic leukemia. CDR3 sequence: CSVRGGGSYEQYF. The CDR3 region has the DNA TGCAGCGTCCGAGGTGGGGGCTCCTACGAGCAGTACTTC.